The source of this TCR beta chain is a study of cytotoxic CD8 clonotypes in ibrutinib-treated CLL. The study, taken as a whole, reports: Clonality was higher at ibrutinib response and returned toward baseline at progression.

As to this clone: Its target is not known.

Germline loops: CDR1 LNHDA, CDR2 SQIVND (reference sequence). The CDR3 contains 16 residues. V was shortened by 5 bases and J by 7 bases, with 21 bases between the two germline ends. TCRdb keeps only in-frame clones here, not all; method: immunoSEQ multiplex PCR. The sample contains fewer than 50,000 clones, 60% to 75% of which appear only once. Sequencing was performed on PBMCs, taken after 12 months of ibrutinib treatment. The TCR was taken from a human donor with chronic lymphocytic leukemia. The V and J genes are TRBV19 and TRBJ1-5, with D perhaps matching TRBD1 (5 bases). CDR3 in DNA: TGTGCCAGTAGTTCGGGAGGGGCAATGGCCGGACAGCCCCAGCATTTT. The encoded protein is CASSSGGAMAGQPQHF.